The clone carrying this T cell receptor beta chain was seen a few times. CDR3 length equals 16 residues. Germline-derived CDR1 and CDR2 are MNHEY and SMNVEV (reference sequence). Trimming cost V 1 base and J 1 base; bases outside gene matches: 3. Membership in each cohort depended on participant-reported clinical history. Symptom resolution, clearance, or two negative PCRs marked donors in Cohort 3 as recovered. This sample is drawn from a study of blood T cell repertoires in COVID-19. Overall study: The cDNA or gDNA used as material had been derived from T cells, B-cell-depleted T cells, or PBMCs.

As processed by the authors: Nucleated cell counts were estimated from reference gene primer amplification. Measured with immunoSEQ multiplex PCR; TCRdb has only the in-frame clones, and not every one. V and J calls and clone size come straight from that table; D and trimming were deduced from the DNA. The profile covers 150,000 to 200,000 clones, with around 80% appearing a single time and about 18% taken by the ten largest. The clonotype originates from a woman aged 45-65 years who had recovered from COVID-19. Sample: PBMCs or T cells enriched from blood (not recorded which). The J gene is TRBJ2-2, the V gene TRBV27; 7 nucleotides agree with TRBD2. CDR3 in amino acids: CASSLYLAENTGELFF. CDR3 bases: TGTGCCAGCAGTTTATACCTAGCGGAGAACACCGGGGAGCTGTTTTTT.